Listed below are T cell receptor beta chains from one sample, sequenced in a study of a mutant IDH1 vaccine in newly diagnosed glioma. This table comes from immunoSEQ multiplex PCR, and its TCRdb copy is limited to in-frame clones, with some not included. The repertoire holds 30,000 to 35,000 clones, with around 83% as singletons. These TCRs' antigens remain unknown. Source: PBMCs, taken from a glioma patient whose treatment included an IDH1 peptide vaccine. The receptors here all came from a young man with glioma. The CDR3 runs from the conserved cysteine through the conserved F or W. The order of the fields is clone size, V gene, J gene, CDR3 length, D gene, CDR3 protein. The D gene is left open where the match is weak. A row's size may be missing; if present it is once, few, many or a size class.

>.|TRBV7-2|TRBJ2-7|11|.
CASGDRYEQYF
>once|TRBV29-1|TRBJ2-6|12|.
CSVTSGANVLTF
>.|TRBV4-1|TRBJ2-1|17|TRBD1
CASSQDWGTGNYNEQFF
>.|TRBV7-8|TRBJ2-1|15|.
CASSYSGTSYNEQFF
>.|TRBV6-1|TRBJ1-5|16|.
CASSEQGRGSNQPQHF
>.|TRBV5-6|TRBJ2-7|11|.
CASSYGNEQYF
>.|TRBV5-1|TRBJ2-3|15|.
CASSLALDSRDTQYF
>.|TRBV7-9|TRBJ2-7|17|.
CASSYRSGRKLDYEQYF
>.|TRBV30|TRBJ1-1|13|TRBD1
CAWTGTEKHEAFF
>.|TRBV25-1|TRBJ2-3|17|.
CASSSRANFWGTDTQYF
>.|TRBV10-2|TRBJ1-3|15|TRBD1
CASSSDRAPGNTIYF
>.|TRBV4-1|TRBJ1-6|15|.
CASSQEVQTNSPLHF
>.|TRBV5-1|TRBJ1-3|14|.
CASSLEVAGNTIYF
>few|TRBV28|TRBJ2-7|15|.
CASNPERQSSYEQYF
>.|TRBV5-1|TRBJ2-1|13|.
CASSDSLHSEQFF
>.|TRBV28|TRBJ2-7|12|.
CASSEKYYEQYF
>.|TRBV11-2|TRBJ2-7|12|TRBD1
CASSFTGVEQYF
>once|TRBV25-1|TRBJ1-2|13|.
CASSVDMYYGYTF
>.|TRBV20-1|TRBJ2-5|10|.
CSAHRETQYF
>.|TRBV19|TRBJ2-7|14|TRBD1
CASSSGQGSHEQYF
>.|TRBV12-5|TRBJ2-4|16|TRBD1
CASGWGRGKSKNIQYF
>few|TRBV2|TRBJ1-2|12|.
CASSVGTGGYTF
>.|TRBV29-1|TRBJ2-3|11|.
CSVRDTDTQYF
>once|TRBV5-6|TRBJ1-1|14|.
CASSFVAGGTEAFF
>.|TRBV19|TRBJ2-3|17|TRBD1
CASSLGEGARSTDTQYF
>.|TRBV27|TRBJ2-5|14|.
CASSLWADQETQYF
>.|TRBV2|TRBJ1-5|13|.
CASSGDSNQPQHF
>.|TRBV2|TRBJ2-3|15|.
CASSYRDSDADTQYF
>.|TRBV30|TRBJ2-3|14|.
CAWSKWASTDTQYF
>.|TRBV5-1|TRBJ2-2|16|.
CASSPLRGHNTGELFF
>.|TRBV4-3|TRBJ1-4|14|.
CASSQDPQGKKLFF
>.|TRBV2|TRBJ2-5|14|TRBD1
CASGRDRGQETQYF
>.|TRBV4-2|TRBJ2-2|18|.
CASSQDDSANYVYRELFF
>.|TRBV10-3|TRBJ1-3|15|.
CAISEGRIDGNTIYF
>.|TRBV7-2|TRBJ2-7|15|.
CASSLGAQATYEQYF
>.|TRBV7-9|TRBJ1-1|15|TRBD1
CASSLPGQGHTEAFF
>few|TRBV11-3|TRBJ2-1|15|.
CASSLDGREYNEQFF
>.|TRBV27|TRBJ1-2|14|.
CASSGGRSLRGYTF
>.|TRBV30|TRBJ1-4|16|TRBD1
CAWSSGGTGGNEKLFF
>.|TRBV6-5|TRBJ1-1|14|.
CASSYSYGNTEAFF
>.|TRBV9|TRBJ2-1|16|TRBD2
CASSGGGLALRNEQFF
>.|TRBV5-6|TRBJ2-7|14|TRBD2
CASSFLGEGYEQYF
>.|TRBV15|TRBJ2-1|15|.
CATSRESSWYNEQFF
>.|TRBV6-1|TRBJ2-7|15|TRBD1
CASSGQGALPYEQYF
>.|TRBV29-1|TRBJ2-7|13|TRBD1
CSVSGTGGYEQYF
>.|TRBV7-6|TRBJ2-7|15|TRBD1
CASSLAGTGSYEQYF
>.|TRBV4-1|TRBJ2-7|15|TRBD1
CASSQDFADRGEQYF
>.|TRBV5-4|TRBJ2-2|15|.
CASSLGSSLAGELFF
>.|TRBV9|TRBJ2-5|15|.
CASSTQGDNQETQYF
>.|TRBV5-8|TRBJ1-2|14|TRBD1
CASSLGQGNYGYTF
>.|TRBV9|TRBJ2-3|15|TRBD1
CASSDRQGLTDTQYF
>once|TRBV6-4|TRBJ2-3|14|TRBD2
CASSDGRETDTQYF
>once|TRBV5-6|TRBJ2-3|16|TRBD2
CASSLNPGLAKDTQYF
>.|TRBV30|TRBJ1-5|12|TRBD1
CAWRTGTQPQHF